Each of the 22 T cell receptor beta chains below was sequenced from the same sample in a study of blood T cell repertoires in COVID-19. Sequenced by immunoSEQ multiplex PCR; TCRdb stores in-frame clones only, minus some. The sample contains 370,000 or so clones, around 87% of which appear only once. Sequences were obtained from PBMCs or T cells enriched from blood (not recorded which). These receptors originate from a man aged 25 to 40 who had recovered from COVID-19.

The J gene is TRBJ1-2, the V gene TRBV7-9; TRBD1 is a possible D gene (5 bases). Germline lookup yields CDR1 SEHNR and CDR2 FQNEAQ (reference sequence). CDR3 length equals 12 residues. V was trimmed by 6 bases and J by 7 bases, leaving 12 bases between them. The CDR3 DNA sequence: TGTGCCAGCAGTTCCCAGGGTCTTGGCTACACCTTC. Protein: CASSSQGLGYTF.

The chain carries TRBV7-2 and TRBJ1-1; D remains ambiguous. Trimming took off 5 bases at V and 6 bases at J, with 16 bases between the two ends. CDR1 is SGHTA, CDR2 FQGNSA, per germline. The CDR3 spans 14 residues. CDR3 bases: TGTGCCAGCAGCCCGACTCTCACGGTAGCTGAAGCTTTCTTT. It translates to CASSPTLTVAEAFF.

This sequence joins TRBV5-4 and TRBJ2-5, with TRBD2 matching 7 bases. The V segment lost 0 bases and the J segment 4 bases; nucleotides outside the gene matches: 3. This CDR3 has 14 amino acids. Looked up from germline, CDR1 is SGHNT and CDR2 is YYREEE (reference sequence). In DNA, the CDR3 is TGTGCCAGCAGCTTGGTCCCGGGAGGAGAGACCCAGTACTTC. Its translation: CASSLVPGGETQYF.

V usage is TRBV5-1 and J usage is TRBJ2-3; no clear D gene. V lost 0 bases, J lost 0 bases, and 5 bases lay in between. This CDR3 is 14 amino acids long. Germline-derived CDR1 and CDR2 are SGHRS and YFSETQ. CDR3 residues: CASSLALSTDTQYF. For the CDR3, the DNA is TGCGCCAGCAGCTTGGCCCTCAGCACAGATACGCAGTATTTT.

The V call is TRBV30, the J call TRBJ2-1, with 8 bases that match TRBD2. The germline V gene has CDR1 GTSNPN and CDR2 SVGIG (reference sequence). This CDR3 is 12 amino acids long. The V gene end was trimmed by 2 bases and the J gene end by 12 bases; junction bases not matched to a gene: 6. The CDR3 sequence is CAWSNTGTRQFF. Written as DNA, the CDR3 is TGTGCCTGGAGTAATACCGGGACTAGGCAGTTCTTC.

This rearrangement joins TRBV7-2 to TRBJ2-2; possibly TRBD1 for D (6 bases). The CDR3 totals 15 residues. The V gene's germline CDR1 is SGHTA and CDR2 FQGNSA. Between the trimmed V and J ends, which lost 5 bases and 5 bases, there was a span of 15 bases. Written as DNA, the CDR3 is TGTGCCAGCAGCCGGGTGGGGGCACGAACCGGGGAGCTGTTTTTT. Translation: CASSRVGARTGELFF.

The chain couples TRBV5-1 to TRBJ1-1; D is ambiguous. Germline loops: CDR1 SGHRS, CDR2 YFSETQ. V was shortened by 2 bases and J by 1 base, with 15 bases between the two germline ends. This CDR3 is built from 16 residues. The CDR3 reads CASSLITTLKNTEAFF. In nucleotides, the CDR3 is TGCGCCAGCAGCTTAATTACGACATTAAAGAACACTGAAGCTTTCTTT.

This sequence joins TRBV6-2 or TRBV6-3 and TRBJ2-5; TRBD2 matches at 11 bases. The germline gives CDR1 MNHEY, CDR2 SVGEGT. Trimming cost V 4 bases and J 8 bases; bases outside gene matches: 6. The CDR3 length is 14 residues. This CDR3 reads CASSSVLAGETQYF. The CDR3 region has the DNA TGTGCCAGCAGTTCGGTACTAGCGGGGGAAACCCAGTACTTC.

The chain recombines TRBV5-1 with TRBJ2-1, with D maybe TRBD2 (6 bases). The V and J ends lost 4 bases and 6 bases respectively, with 14 bases between them. Germline lookup yields CDR1 SGHRS and CDR2 YFSETQ. The CDR3 is 14 residues long. CDR3 nucleotide sequence: TGCGCCAGCAGCCCTGGTGGGCGGGGCAATGAGCAGTTCTTC. The encoded protein is CASSPGGRGNEQFF.

The genes are TRBV2 and TRBJ1-1, with D tentatively TRBD1 (5 bases). V dropped 6 bases and J dropped 10 bases, with 9 bases sitting between them. The CDR3 loop spans 10 amino acids. Germline lookup yields CDR1 SNHLY and CDR2 FYNNEI. DNA of the CDR3: TGTGCCAGCAGAGGCAGGGTAGCTTTCTTT. This translates into CASRGRVAFF.

This clone was observed a single time. V and J are TRBV3-1 (or the pseudogene TRBV3-2) and TRBJ2-6; 10 bases are a match to TRBD1. V shed 3 bases, J shed 4 bases, and the junction held 9 bases outside the gene matches. CDR1 and CDR2 (germline): LGHDT, YNNKEL (reference sequence). The CDR3 length is 18 residues. CDR3 residues: CASSQWDRGYSGANVLTF. CDR3 nucleotide sequence: TGTGCCAGCAGCCAGTGGGACAGGGGATACTCCGGGGCCAACGTCCTGACTTTC.

This clone was found a few times. This chain joins TRBV30 and TRBJ1-1, with 8 bases matching TRBD1. Germline CDR1 and CDR2: GTSNPN and SVGIG (reference sequence). After removal of 5 bases from V and 7 bases from J, the junction contained 15 bases not matched to a gene. This CDR3 comprises 15 residues. CDR3 amino acids: CAWSLSTGVGFEAFF. In nucleotides, the CDR3 is TGTGCCTGGTCTCTATCGACAGGGGTCGGCTTTGAAGCTTTCTTT.

V and J are TRBV3-1 (or the pseudogene TRBV3-2) and TRBJ1-4; no reliable D call. This CDR3 comprises 14 residues. Germline-derived CDR1 and CDR2 are LGHDT and YNNKEL (reference sequence). V lost 4 bases and J lost 3, with 9 bases in between. For the CDR3, the DNA is TGTGCCAGCAGCCCGCGGGGATCTAATGAAAAACTGTTTTTT. This encodes CASSPRGSNEKLFF.

J is TRBJ1-2 and V is TRBV5-3; D is undetermined. TRBV5-3 is sorted into the ORF group, with uncertain function. Trimming pared 4 bases from V and 6 bases from J, leaving 16 bases between. The CDR3 runs to 14 residues. The chain's CDR3 is CARSPPREVHGYTF. The CDR3 nucleotides read TGTGCCAGAAGCCCACCCCGTGAGGTCCATGGCTACACCTTC.

This chain joins TRBV4-2 and TRBJ2-1; 9 nucleotides align to TRBD2. The CDR3 is made up of 15 amino acids. The V gene's germline CDR1 is LGHNA and CDR2 YNFKEQ. V lost 1 base, J lost 2 bases, and 0 bases stayed unmatched. DNA for the CDR3: TGTGCCAGCAGCCAAGGGACTAGCGCCTACAATGAGCAGTTCTTC. As protein: CASSQGTSAYNEQFF.

Comment on this clone: The sample has other DNA sequences that encode this CDR3 too. This chain joins TRBV5-4 and TRBJ2-2; 9 bases are a match to TRBD1. The V and J ends lost 0 bases and 6 bases, in that order; junction bases with no gene match: 3. CDR3 length: 15 amino acids. CDR1 and CDR2 (germline): SGHNT, YYREEE (reference sequence). The CDR3: CASSLGGQGPGELFF. CDR3 DNA sequence: TGTGCCAGCAGCTTGGGGGGACAGGGACCCGGGGAGCTGTTTTTT.

This rearrangement joins TRBV20-1 to TRBJ2-1, with 9 bases aligning to TRBD2. The CDR3 spans 17 residues. Looked up from germline, CDR1 is DFQATT and CDR2 is SNEGSKA (reference sequence). The V gene end was trimmed by 3 bases and the J gene end by 0 bases; junction bases not matched to a gene: 9. This chain's CDR3 is CSASLLAGPSSYNEQFF. In nucleotides, the CDR3 is TGCAGTGCTAGTCTTCTAGCGGGGCCGAGCTCCTACAATGAGCAGTTCTTC.

For this clone: In the same sample, other DNA sequences code for this CDR3. The V gene is TRBV19, the J gene TRBJ1-2; tentatively, D is TRBD1 (6 bases). From germline, CDR1 is LNHDA and CDR2 SQIVND (reference sequence). The CDR3 runs 13 residues. The germline V and J ends were trimmed by 3 bases and 6 bases, with 11 bases remaining between them. CDR3 residues: CASSISGGNGYTF. The CDR3 DNA follows: TGTGCCAGTAGTATTTCGGGGGGCAATGGCTACACCTTC.

The chain is built from TRBV12-3 or TRBV12-4 and TRBJ2-7; D is perhaps TRBD1 (6 bases). The V gene lost 7 bases and the J gene lost 5 bases, with 15 bases spanning the gap. The CDR3 contains 13 residues. DNA of the CDR3: TGTGCCAGCACCGAAAGACAGGCCCACGAGCAGTACTTC. Protein sequence: CASTERQAHEQYF.

This chain connects TRBV27 to TRBJ1-5; weak D call: TRBD1 (6 bases). This CDR3 is built from 15 residues. Germline V gives CDR1 MNHEY, CDR2 SMNVEV (reference sequence). V gave up 2 bases and J gave up 3 bases, with 11 bases separating them. CDR3 sequence reads: CASSLGGSVNQPQHF. CDR3 sequence (DNA): TGTGCCAGCAGTTTAGGGGGCTCGGTCAATCAGCCCCAGCATTTT.

V gene TRBV6-5 combines with J gene TRBJ1-4; no firm D call. Germline CDR1 is MNHEY and CDR2 is SVGAGI. The CDR3 runs to 13 residues. Trimming took 6 bases from V and 8 from J, leaving 13 bases between them. The CDR3 DNA follows: TGTGCCAGCAGATCGCCGGGAGGGGAAAAACTGTTTTTT. Protein product: CASRSPGGEKLFF.

The chain joins TRBV7-3 to TRBJ2-1, with D possibly TRBD1 on 6 matching bases. Trimming stripped 3 bases from V and 3 bases from J, with 12 bases between. Germline CDR1 SGHTA, CDR2 FQGTGA. This CDR3 is 15 amino acids long. For the CDR3, the DNA is TGTGCCAGCAGCTTGGCGCAGGGGCACTACAATGAGCAGTTCTTC. Its protein product is CASSLAQGHYNEQFF.